A single sample gave rise to the 13 T cell receptor beta chains below, sequenced in a study of cytomegalovirus exposure and HLA in healthy donors. The primer mix had 60 Vbeta and 13 Jbeta primers. The method was immunoSEQ multiplex PCR; TCRdb's version includes in-frame clones alone and lacks a portion of them. The table has about 150,000 clones, roughly three quarters seen once; the top ten hold less than 8%. The source material was PBMCs. The receptors shown here come from a woman aged 40 to 49 in good health and CMV-seropositive.

This rearrangement joins TRBV28 to TRBJ1-1; D perhaps matches TRBD1 (6 bases). CDR1 is MDHEN, CDR2 SYDVKM, per germline. The V end was cut by 10 bases, the J end by 5 bases, with 17 bases between. The CDR3 consists of 13 residues. The CDR3 nucleotides are TGTGCCACCCTATGGGGGGGGCGAACTGAAGCTTTCTTT. Translated: CATLWGGRTEAFF.

The chain joins TRBV4-2 to TRBJ2-7; 9 nucleotides align to TRBD2. The CDR3 extends over 15 amino acids. Trimming at V came to 0 bases and at J to 4 bases, leaving 4 bases not matched to a gene. CDR1 is LGHNA, CDR2 YNFKEQ, per germline. CDR3 amino acids: CASSQDWTSAYEQYF. The DNA for the CDR3 is TGTGCCAGCAGCCAAGATTGGACTAGCGCGTACGAGCAGTACTTC.

In this sample, this clone turned up a few times. This chain connects TRBV25-1 to TRBJ2-7; possible D gene TRBD1, 5 bases. Trimming pared 4 bases from V and 0 bases from J, leaving 16 bases between. Germline-derived CDR1 and CDR2 are MGHDK and SYGVNS. This CDR3 comprises 16 residues. Written as DNA, the CDR3 is TGTGCCAGCAGTGTAGAGGCAGGGCTGAGCTCCTACGAGCAGTACTTC. Encoded protein: CASSVEAGLSSYEQYF.

Concerning this clone: This may be a read error, as it is one base from a much larger clone. J is TRBJ2-3 and V is TRBV7-6; D not resolved. CDR1 is SGHVS and CDR2 is FNYEAQ in the germline V gene. The CDR3 has 11 residues. The germline V and J ends were trimmed by 6 bases and 2 bases, with 3 bases remaining between them. The CDR3 DNA is TGTGCCAGCAGACACACAGATACGCAGTATTTT. It yields the protein CASRHTDTQYF. The complete variable domain, with remaining parts taken from reference TRBV7-6 and TRBJ2-3, reads GAGVSQSPRYKVTKRGQDVALRCDPISGHVSLYWYRQALGQGPEFLTYFNYEAQQDKSGLPNDRFSAERPEGSISTLTIQRTEQRDSAMYRCASRHTDTQYFGPGTRLTVL.

Written as DNA, the CDR3 is TGTGCCAGCTCACCAGGCAGGGGGCGTGTCAACGTCCTGACTTTC. This codes for CASSPGRGRVNVLTF. The chain couples TRBV18 to TRBJ2-6, with 8 bases fitting TRBD1. The CDR3 totals 15 residues. In germline, CDR1 is KGHSH, CDR2 LQKENI. Trimming cost V 2 bases and J 9 bases; bases outside gene matches: 6.

The chain carries TRBV6-1 and TRBJ2-3, with TRBD2 as a possible D gene (5 bases). Per germline, CDR1 MNHNS and CDR2 SASEGT. The CDR3 runs 12 residues. V gave up 6 bases and J gave up 1 base, with 5 bases separating them. Written as DNA, the CDR3 is TGTGCCAGCAGCGGGGGCACAGATACGCAGTATTTT. Its protein is CASSGGTDTQYF.

This clone is a singleton in its sample. The V call is TRBV4-1, the J call TRBJ2-6; D is ambiguous. This CDR3 spans 16 amino acids. Germline-derived CDR1 and CDR2 are MGHRA and YSYEKL. With 1 base removed from V and 0 bases from J, the gap between germline ends came to 7 bases. CDR3 amino acids: CASSQVGGSGANVLTF. The CDR3, as DNA: TGCGCCAGCAGCCAAGTCGGTGGCTCTGGGGCCAACGTCCTGACTTTC.

The rearrangement joins TRBV7-9 to TRBJ2-2; 9 bases map to TRBD2. The V segment lost 6 bases and the J segment 2 bases; nucleotides outside the gene matches: 7. This CDR3 contains 16 residues. Germline CDR1 and CDR2: SEHNR and FQNEAQ (reference sequence). The DNA of the CDR3 is TGTGCCAGCAGGCAGACTAGCGGTCTAAACACCGGGGAGCTGTTTTTT. Its protein product is CASRQTSGLNTGELFF.

The CDR3 bases are TGTGCCAGCAGCCTTACAGGGGCTAGCTCCTACGAGCAGTACTTC. Its protein is CASSLTGASSYEQYF. The chain links TRBV28 to TRBJ2-7, with 7 bases lining up with TRBD1. The V segment lost 6 bases and the J segment 0 bases; nucleotides outside the gene matches: 8. CDR3 length: 15 residues. Germline V lookup: CDR1 MDHEN, CDR2 SYDVKM.

This clone showed up just a few times. The gene calls are TRBV18 and TRBJ2-5, with no clear D. The CDR3 loop spans 14 amino acids. Germline-derived CDR1 and CDR2 are KGHSH and LQKENI. Trimming removed 5 bases from V and 1 base from J, with 11 bases in between. The CDR3 spells CASSETRGQETQYF. CDR3 bases: TGTGCCAGCTCAGAGACGAGAGGCCAAGAGACCCAGTACTTC.

The chain joins TRBV19 to TRBJ1-6; 7 nucleotides agree with TRBD1. With 5 bases clipped from V and 9 bases from J, the junction kept 4 bases outside the gene matches. This CDR3 contains 13 residues. Germline V gene lookup returns CDR1 LNHDA and CDR2 SQIVND (reference sequence). The CDR3 protein is CASSPRTGSPLHF. DNA of the CDR3: TGTGCCAGTAGTCCAAGGACAGGTTCACCCCTCCACTTT. Variable domain in full (rest from reference TRBV19 and TRBJ1-6): DGGITQSPKYLFRKEGQNVTLSCEQNLNHDAMYWYRQDPGQGLRLIYYSQIVNDFQKGDIAEGYSVSREKKESFPLTVTSAQKNPTAFYLCASSPRTGSPLHFGNGTRLTVT.

This clone was counted a single time. This chain joins TRBV27 and TRBJ2-2, with D tentatively TRBD2 (5 bases). The CDR3 has 16 residues. Germline V gene sequence: CDR1 MNHEY, CDR2 SMNVEV (reference sequence). Trimming cost V 4 bases and J 9 bases, with 21 bases left between them. The DNA of the CDR3 is TGTGCCAGCAGTTCGACCCAATCGTGGAGGTCCAGGGAGCTGTTTTTT. It yields the protein CASSSTQSWRSRELFF.

V is TRBV27 and J is TRBJ2-3, with D unclear. CDR3 size: 14 residues. V shed 5 bases and J shed 0 bases, with 9 bases lying between them. CDR1 MNHEY and CDR2 SMNVEV come from the germline V gene (reference sequence). As DNA, the CDR3 is TGTGCCAGCAGTACAAGTGATAGCACAGATACGCAGTATTTT. Amino acid sequence: CASSTSDSTDTQYF.